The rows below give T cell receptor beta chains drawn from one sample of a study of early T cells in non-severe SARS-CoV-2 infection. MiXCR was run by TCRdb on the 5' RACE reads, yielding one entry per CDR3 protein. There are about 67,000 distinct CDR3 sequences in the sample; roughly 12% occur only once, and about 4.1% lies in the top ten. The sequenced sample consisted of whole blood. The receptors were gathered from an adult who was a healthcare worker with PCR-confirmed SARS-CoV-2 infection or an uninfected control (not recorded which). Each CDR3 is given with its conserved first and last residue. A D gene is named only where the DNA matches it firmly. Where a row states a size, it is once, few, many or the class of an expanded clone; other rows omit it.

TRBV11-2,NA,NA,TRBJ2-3,TGTGCCAGCAGCTTGCTATTGGGGGATACGCAGTATTTT,CASSLLLGDTQYF
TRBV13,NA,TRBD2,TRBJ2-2,TGTGCCAGCAGCTTATTAGGGATGACTAGCGGGAGGCCGCCCGGGGAGCTGTTTTTT,CASSLLGMTSGRPPGELFF
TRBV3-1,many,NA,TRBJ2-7,TGTGCCAGCAGCCAAGCTAGTGGGGCCATGTACGAGCAGTACTTC,CASSQASGAMYEQYF
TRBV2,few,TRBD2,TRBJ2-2,TGTGCCAGCAATCCGGGACTAGCTGTCACCGGGGAGCTGTTTTTT,CASNPGLAVTGELFF
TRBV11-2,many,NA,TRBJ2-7,TGTGCCAGCAGCTTACGACGGGAGAAGTACTTC,CASSLRREKYF
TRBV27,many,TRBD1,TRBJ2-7,TGTGCCAGCAGCCAAGCCGGGACAGGGTCTTACGAGCAGTACTTC,CASSQAGTGSYEQYF
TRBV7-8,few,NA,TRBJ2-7,TGTGCCAGCAGCTTGGTAGCGTATTCCTACGAGCAGTACTTC,CASSLVAYSYEQYF
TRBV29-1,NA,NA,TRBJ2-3,TGCAGCGTCCCTATTGCTAGCGGCACAGATACGCAGTATTTT,CSVPIASGTDTQYF
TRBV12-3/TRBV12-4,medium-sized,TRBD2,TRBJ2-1,TGTGCCAGCAGCCTAGCGGGAGGGTCCTACAATGAGCAGTTCTTC,CASSLAGGSYNEQFF
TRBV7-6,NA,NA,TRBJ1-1,TGTGCCAGCAGCGAAAGGCAGGGGATGGAAGCTTTCTTT,CASSERQGMEAFF
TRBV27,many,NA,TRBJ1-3,TGTGCCAGCAGTCCTTCGATGACTGGAAACACCATATATTTT,CASSPSMTGNTIYF
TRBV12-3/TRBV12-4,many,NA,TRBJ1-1,TGTGCCTCCCAGGACAGATCGAACACTGAAGCTTTCTTT,CASQDRSNTEAFF
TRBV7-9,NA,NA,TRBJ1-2,TGTGCCAGCAGCTTACAGGCAGGCCTGCTTGGCTACACCTTC,CASSLQAGLLGYTF
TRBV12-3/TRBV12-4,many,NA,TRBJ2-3,TGTGCCAGCAGTTTTACAGCCCAGAGCACAGATACGCAGTATTTT,CASSFTAQSTDTQYF
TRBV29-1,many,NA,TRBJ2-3,TGCAGCGTTAGTCGCGCGGGTAGCACAGATACGCAGTATTTT,CSVSRAGSTDTQYF